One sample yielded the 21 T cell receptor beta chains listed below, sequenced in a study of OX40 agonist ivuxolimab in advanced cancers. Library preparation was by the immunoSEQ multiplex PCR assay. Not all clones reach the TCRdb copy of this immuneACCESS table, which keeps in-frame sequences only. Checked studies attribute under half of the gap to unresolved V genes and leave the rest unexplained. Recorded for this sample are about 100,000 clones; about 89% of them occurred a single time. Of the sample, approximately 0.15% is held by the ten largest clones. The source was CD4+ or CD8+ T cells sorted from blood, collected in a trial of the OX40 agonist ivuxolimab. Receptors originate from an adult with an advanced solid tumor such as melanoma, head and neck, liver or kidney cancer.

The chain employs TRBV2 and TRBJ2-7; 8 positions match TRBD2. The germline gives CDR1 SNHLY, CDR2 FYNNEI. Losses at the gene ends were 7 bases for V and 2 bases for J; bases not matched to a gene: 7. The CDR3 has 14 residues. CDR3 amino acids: CASTRGGLPYEQYF. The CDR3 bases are TGTGCCAGCACCCGGGGGGGTCTTCCCTACGAGCAGTACTTC.

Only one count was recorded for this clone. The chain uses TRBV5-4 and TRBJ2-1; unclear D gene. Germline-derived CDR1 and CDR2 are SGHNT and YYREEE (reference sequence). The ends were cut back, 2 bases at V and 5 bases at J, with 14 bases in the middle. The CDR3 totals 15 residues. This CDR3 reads CASSFPLGSNNEQFF. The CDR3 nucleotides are TGTGCCAGCAGCTTCCCGCTAGGCAGTAACAATGAGCAGTTCTTC.

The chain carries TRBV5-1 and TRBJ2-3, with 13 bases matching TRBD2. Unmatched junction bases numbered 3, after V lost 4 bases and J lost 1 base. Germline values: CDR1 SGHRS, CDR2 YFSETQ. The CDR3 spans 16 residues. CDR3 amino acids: CASSTGLAGGTDTQYF. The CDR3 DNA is TGCGCCAGCAGCACCGGACTAGCGGGAGGCACAGATACGCAGTATTTT.

The CDR3 is CASTQGGRAYNEQFF. CDR3 coding DNA: TGTGCCAGCACCCAAGGCGGCAGAGCCTACAATGAGCAGTTCTTC. The V and J genes are TRBV7-9 and TRBJ2-1, with D unclear. The CDR3 is 15 amino acids. The germline V gene has CDR1 SEHNR and CDR2 FQNEAQ (reference sequence). V lost 7 bases, J lost 2 bases, and 15 bases lay in between.

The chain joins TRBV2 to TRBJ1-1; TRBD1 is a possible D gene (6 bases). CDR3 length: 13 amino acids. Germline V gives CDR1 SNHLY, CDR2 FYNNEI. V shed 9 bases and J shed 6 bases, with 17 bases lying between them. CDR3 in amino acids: CASPDRTFSEAFF. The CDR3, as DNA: TGTGCCAGTCCAGACAGGACTTTTTCTGAAGCTTTCTTT.

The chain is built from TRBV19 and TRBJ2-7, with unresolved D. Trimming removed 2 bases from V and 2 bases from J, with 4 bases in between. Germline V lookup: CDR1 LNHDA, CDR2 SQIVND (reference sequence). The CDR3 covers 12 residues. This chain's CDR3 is CASSITPYEQYF. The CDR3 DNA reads TGTGCCAGTAGTATAACCCCCTACGAGCAGTACTTC.

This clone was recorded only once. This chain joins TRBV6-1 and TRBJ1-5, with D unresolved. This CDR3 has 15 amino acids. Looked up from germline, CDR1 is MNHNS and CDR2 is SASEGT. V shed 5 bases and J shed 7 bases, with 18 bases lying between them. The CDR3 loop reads CASSQLSYINQPQHF. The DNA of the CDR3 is TGTGCCAGCAGTCAACTATCTTACATTAACCAGCCCCAGCATTTT.

This CDR3 reads CASSFMTGTGGSPLHF. The CDR3 region has the DNA TGTGCCAGCAGCTTTATGACCGGGACAGGGGGCTCACCCCTCCACTTT. The J gene is TRBJ1-6, the V gene TRBV7-9; 12 nucleotides line up with TRBD1. The CDR3 sequence is 16 residues long. Trimming cost V 3 bases and J 10 bases; bases outside gene matches: 7. Germline loops: CDR1 SEHNR, CDR2 FQNEAQ (reference sequence).

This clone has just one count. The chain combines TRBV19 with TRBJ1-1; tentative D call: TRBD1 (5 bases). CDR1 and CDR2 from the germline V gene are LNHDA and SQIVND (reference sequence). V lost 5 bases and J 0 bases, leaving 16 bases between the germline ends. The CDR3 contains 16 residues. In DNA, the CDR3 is TGTGCCAGTAGTTTAACCTTGGGGGGGTTGAACACTGAAGCTTTCTTT. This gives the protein CASSLTLGGLNTEAFF.

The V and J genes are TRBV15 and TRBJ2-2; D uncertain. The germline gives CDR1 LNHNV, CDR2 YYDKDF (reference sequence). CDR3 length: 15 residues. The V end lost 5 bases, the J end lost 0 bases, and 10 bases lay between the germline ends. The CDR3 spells CATSPKRANTGELFF. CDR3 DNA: TGTGCCACCAGCCCCAAGCGAGCGAACACCGGGGAGCTGTTTTTT.

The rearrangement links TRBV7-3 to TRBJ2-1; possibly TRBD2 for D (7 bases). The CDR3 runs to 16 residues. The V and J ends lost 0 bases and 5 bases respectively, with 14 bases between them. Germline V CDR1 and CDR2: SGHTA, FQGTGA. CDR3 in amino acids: CASSLTSGGAHNEQFF. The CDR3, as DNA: TGTGCCAGCAGCTTAACATCGGGGGGCGCCCACAATGAGCAGTTCTTC.

This chain's CDR3 is CASSLTVGGNTIYF. CDR3 sequence (DNA): TGCGCCAGCAGCTTGACAGTGGGTGGAAACACCATATATTTT. V gene TRBV5-1 combines with J gene TRBJ1-3; D gene uncertain. The V end was cut by 1 base, the J end by 3 bases, with 8 bases between. This CDR3 region has 14 residues. Germline lookup yields CDR1 SGHRS and CDR2 YFSETQ.

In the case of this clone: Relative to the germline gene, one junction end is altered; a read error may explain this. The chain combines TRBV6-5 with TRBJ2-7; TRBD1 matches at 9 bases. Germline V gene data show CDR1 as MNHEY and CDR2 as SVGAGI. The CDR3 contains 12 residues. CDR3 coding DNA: TGTGCCAGCAGGACCGGGACAGGGACGGAAGACTTC. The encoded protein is CASRTGTGTEDF.

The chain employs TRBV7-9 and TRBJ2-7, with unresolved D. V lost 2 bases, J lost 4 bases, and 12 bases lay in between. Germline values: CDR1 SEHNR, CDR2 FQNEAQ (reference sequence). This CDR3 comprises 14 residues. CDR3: CASSLTIGSYEQYF. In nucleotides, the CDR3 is TGTGCCAGCAGCTTAACGATCGGATCATACGAGCAGTACTTC.

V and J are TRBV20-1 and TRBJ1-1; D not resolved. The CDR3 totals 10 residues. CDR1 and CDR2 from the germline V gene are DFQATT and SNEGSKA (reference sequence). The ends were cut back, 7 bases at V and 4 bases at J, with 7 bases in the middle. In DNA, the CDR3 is TGCAGTGTAGAGACCACTGAAGCTTTCTTT. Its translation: CSVETTEAFF.

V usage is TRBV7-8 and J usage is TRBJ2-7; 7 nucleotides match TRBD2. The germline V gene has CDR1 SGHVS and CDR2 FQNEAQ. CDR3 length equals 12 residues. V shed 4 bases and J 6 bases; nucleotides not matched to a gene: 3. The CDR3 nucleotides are TGTGCCAGCAGCTGGACTAGGGGCGAGCAGTACTTC. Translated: CASSWTRGEQYF.

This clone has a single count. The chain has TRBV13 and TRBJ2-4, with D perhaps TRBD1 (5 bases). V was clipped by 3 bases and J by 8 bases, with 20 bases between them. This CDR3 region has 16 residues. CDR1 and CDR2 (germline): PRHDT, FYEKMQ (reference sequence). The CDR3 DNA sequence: TGTGCCAGCAGCTTTCCCCAGGGATTCGGCGTAGACATTCAGTACTTC. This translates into CASSFPQGFGVDIQYF.

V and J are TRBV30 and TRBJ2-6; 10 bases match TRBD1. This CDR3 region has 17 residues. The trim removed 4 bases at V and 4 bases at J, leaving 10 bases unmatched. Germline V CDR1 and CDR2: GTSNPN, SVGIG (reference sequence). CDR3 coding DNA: TGTGCCTGGACCCGGGACAGGGGCGTTTTAGGGGCCAACGTCCTGACTTTC. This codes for CAWTRDRGVLGANVLTF.

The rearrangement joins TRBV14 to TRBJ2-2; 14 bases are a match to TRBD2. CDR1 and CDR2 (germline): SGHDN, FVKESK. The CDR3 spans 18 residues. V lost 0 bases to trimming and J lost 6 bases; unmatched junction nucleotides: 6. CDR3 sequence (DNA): TGTGCCAGCAGCCAAGATTCTACGACTAGCGGGAGGGCCGGGGAGCTGTTTTTT. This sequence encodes CASSQDSTTSGRAGELFF.

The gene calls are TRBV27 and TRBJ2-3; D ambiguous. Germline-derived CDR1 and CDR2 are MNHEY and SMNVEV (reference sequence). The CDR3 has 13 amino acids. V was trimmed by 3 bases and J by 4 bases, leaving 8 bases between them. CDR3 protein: CASSFWGADTQYF. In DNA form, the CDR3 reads TGTGCCAGCAGTTTTTGGGGTGCAGATACGCAGTATTTT.

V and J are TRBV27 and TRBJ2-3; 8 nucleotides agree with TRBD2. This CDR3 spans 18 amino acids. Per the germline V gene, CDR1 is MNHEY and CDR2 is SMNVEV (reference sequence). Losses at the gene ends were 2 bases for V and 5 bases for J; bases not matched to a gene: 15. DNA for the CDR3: TGTGCCAGCAGTTTAAGGCGCGGGGGGATCACTAGGCAAGATACGCAGTATTTT. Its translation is CASSLRRGGITRQDTQYF.